This T cell receptor beta chain was recovered during a study of T-cell memory formation after mild COVID-19. Study overall: Largely, the TCR clusters proved donor specific. Study results and caveats: A second wave expanding day 15 to 37 was CD4+-biased; contracting clones were balanced. The authors did not confirm SARS-CoV-2 specificity of second-wave clones peaking day 37.

This clonotype was counted only a few times. The antigen is unknown. The germline CDR1 and CDR2 sequences are MNHNS and SASEGT. CDR3 length: 14 residues. V was cut by 0 bases and J by 4 bases, with 10 bases left in between. TCRdb processed the 5' RACE reads anew with MiXCR; each CDR3 protein has one entry. The table shows about 340,000 distinct CDR3 sequences, with roughly 13% occurring only once. This sequence joins TRBV6-1 and TRBJ2-7, with a tentative D call TRBD1 (6 bases). The sequence came from a man younger than 30 who had mild COVID-19 (a few samples of this study predate the infection). Cell type and time point are not known. Sequenced sample: PBMCs or a T cell subset sorted from them (not recorded which). CDR3 protein: CASSEAWTAYEQYF. DNA of the CDR3: TGTGCCAGCAGTGAAGCGTGGACAGCTTACGAGCAGTACTTC.